This T cell receptor (beta chain) was captured in a study of blood T cell repertoires in COVID-19. In the study overall: COVID-19 samples from acute and convalescent phases originated in the United States, Italy and Spain. PBMCs, B-cell-depleted T cells, or T cells were the source of the cDNA or gDNA that made up the material.

Authors' processing steps: Counts of nucleated cells, estimated from reference gene primer amplification, were obtained. Profiling relied on immunoSEQ multiplex PCR, and the TCRdb table lists in-frame clones only, not all of them. The D gene and trimming were derived from the DNA, and the V and J assignments and clone size from that table. The data contain tens of thousands of clones, about four fifths of them singletons. The sample comprised peripheral blood. The TCR was taken from a human donor in a cohort sampled during active COVID-19.

The CDR3 coding sequence is TGTGCCAGTAGTATTTCGACAAGATCGAAGAACTATGGCTACACCTTC. Protein: CASSISTRSKNYGYTF. This chain links TRBV19 with TRBJ1-2; no clear D gene. Trimming cost V 3 bases and J 2 bases, with 16 bases left between them. The CDR3 length is 16 residues. CDR1 and CDR2 (germline): LNHDA, SQIVND (reference sequence).